This passage covers 29 T cell receptor beta chains from one sample sequenced in a study of T-cell memory formation after mild COVID-19. One entry per CDR3 protein, called by TCRdb with MiXCR from the 5' RACE reads. The repertoire holds approximately 430,000 distinct CDR3 sequences, with 20% to 30% as singletons. Sequencing was performed on PBMCs or a T cell subset sorted from them (not recorded which). All receptors come from an adult woman who had mild COVID-19 (a few samples of this study predate the infection). Cell type and time point are not known.

This chain links TRBV7-9 with TRBJ2-2; 11 bases agree with TRBD2. CDR1 and CDR2 (germline): SEHNR, FQNEAQ (reference sequence). The CDR3 is 17 amino acids. V shed 7 bases, J shed 5 bases, and the junction held 12 bases outside the gene matches. CDR3 nucleotides: TGTGCCAGCAACCGACTAGCGGGAATAACTTATACCGGGGAGCTGTTTTTT. Residues: CASNRLAGITYTGELFF.

The V call is TRBV7-2, the J call TRBJ2-1, with D maybe TRBD1 (6 bases). This CDR3 region has 15 residues. Germline lookup yields CDR1 SGHTA and CDR2 FQGNSA. Trimming took 6 bases from V and 2 from J, leaving 14 bases between them. This CDR3 reads CASSPTGNPYNEQFF. The CDR3 nucleotides are TGTGCCAGCAGTCCAACAGGGAACCCCTACAATGAGCAGTTCTTC.

V gene TRBV12-3 or TRBV12-4 combines with J gene TRBJ2-2; the D is unclear. This CDR3 region has 16 residues. Deletions cut 5 bases from V and 2 bases from J, with 15 bases between. This CDR3 reads CASSPARRVNTGELFF. CDR3 nucleotide sequence: TGTGCCAGCAGTCCCGCGAGGCGAGTAAACACCGGGGAGCTGTTTTTT.

The chain links TRBV7-9 to TRBJ2-1; TRBD1 agrees at 8 bases. The V gene end was trimmed by 0 bases and the J gene end by 7 bases; junction bases not matched to a gene: 2. The CDR3 is 14 residues long. In germline, CDR1 is SEHNR, CDR2 FQNEAQ (reference sequence). Here the CDR3 reads CASSLAQGANEQFF. The CDR3 DNA follows: TGTGCCAGCAGCTTAGCCCAGGGGGCGAATGAGCAGTTCTTC. The variable domain in full, with the rest retrieved from reference TRBV7-9 and TRBJ2-1, is DTGVSQNPRHKITKRGQNVTFRCDPISEHNRLYWYRQTLGQGPEFLTYFQNEAQLEKSRLLSDRFSAERPKGSFSTLEIQRTEQGDSAMYLCASSLAQGANEQFFGPGTRLTVL.

The rearrangement links TRBV18 to TRBJ1-1; D is unclear. CDR1 KGHSH and CDR2 LQKENI come from the germline V gene. V was pared by 5 bases and J by 0 bases, with 10 bases between. The CDR3 covers 14 residues. The CDR3 is CASSTNQVNTEAFF. The CDR3 DNA reads as TGTGCCAGCTCAACCAATCAGGTGAACACTGAAGCTTTCTTT.

V gene TRBV24-1 combines with J gene TRBJ2-1, with 7 bases fitting TRBD1. V gave up 1 base and J gave up 8 bases; unmatched junction bases: 4. This CDR3 has 14 amino acids. Germline V CDR1 and CDR2: KGHDR, SFDVKD. The CDR3 DNA reads as TGTGCCACCAGTGATTTAAGGACAGGCCATGAGCAGTTCTTC. Protein product: CATSDLRTGHEQFF.

The chain carries TRBV29-1 and TRBJ2-1; D is unclear. Trimming left V 4 bases short and J 0 bases short, with 7 bases between. There are 13 residues in the CDR3. In germline, CDR1 is SQVTM, CDR2 ANQGSEA. The CDR3 region has the DNA TGCAGCGTTGGTGATTTCTCCTACAATGAGCAGTTCTTC. Protein: CSVGDFSYNEQFF.

The gene calls are TRBV14 and TRBJ1-2; tentative D call: TRBD1 (6 bases). V dropped 4 bases and J dropped 3 bases, with 9 bases sitting between them. From germline, CDR1 is SGHDN and CDR2 FVKESK. The CDR3 has 13 amino acids. The CDR3 sequence: CASSPRGYYGYTF. DNA of the CDR3: TGTGCCAGCAGCCCCAGGGGTTACTATGGCTACACCTTC.

This chain connects TRBV30 to TRBJ2-5, with D perhaps matching TRBD1 (6 bases). V was pared by 2 bases and J by 0 bases, with 13 bases between. CDR1 and CDR2 from the germline V gene are GTSNPN and SVGIG (reference sequence). The length of the CDR3 is 15 residues. The CDR3 protein is CAWSLWDKYQETQYF. The CDR3, as DNA: TGTGCCTGGAGTCTGTGGGACAAGTACCAAGAGACCCAGTACTTC.

In this sample, this clonotype turned up a few times. The chain has TRBV7-6 and TRBJ2-1, with D possibly being TRBD1 (6 bases). V lost 5 bases and J 9 bases, leaving 20 bases between the germline ends. This CDR3 has 15 residues. Germline assignment: CDR1 SGHVS and CDR2 FNYEAQ. As DNA, the CDR3 is TGTGCCAGCAGCAGGGGGACACAGGGCATAGGTGAGCAGTTCTTC. Protein sequence: CASSRGTQGIGEQFF. Supplemented by reference TRBV7-6 and TRBJ2-1, the full variable domain reads GAGVSQSPRYKVTKRGQDVALRCDPISGHVSLYWYRQALGQGPEFLTYFNYEAQQDKSGLPNDRFSAERPEGSISTLTIQRTEQRDSAMYRCASSRGTQGIGEQFFGPGTRLTVL.

In its sample, this clonotype was seen once. The rearrangement links TRBV4-1 to TRBJ2-2; TRBD2 matches at 9 bases. This CDR3 is 17 amino acids long. Losses at the gene ends were 6 bases for V and 0 bases for J; bases not matched to a gene: 8. The V gene's germline CDR1 is MGHRA and CDR2 YSYEKL. In DNA, the CDR3 is TGCGCCAGCAGTAGGGGAGCGGGGGGAACGAACACCGGGGAGCTGTTTTTT. It yields the protein CASSRGAGGTNTGELFF.

The V gene is TRBV4-1, the J gene TRBJ2-1; 14 bases agree with TRBD2. This CDR3 contains 16 residues. Germline loops: CDR1 MGHRA, CDR2 YSYEKL. V lost 4 bases and J lost 9; bases outside the gene matches: 8. DNA of the CDR3: TGCGCCAGCAGCCTGAGGGGACTAGCGGGGGAGAGTGAGCAGTTCTTC. Translation gives CASSLRGLAGESEQFF.

The chain has TRBV24-1 and TRBJ2-1, with D tentatively TRBD2 (7 bases). Trimming removed 0 bases at V and 8 bases at J, with 10 bases between. Germline assignment: CDR1 KGHDR and CDR2 SFDVKD. The CDR3 loop spans 14 amino acids. This CDR3 is CATSDLRGADEQFF. DNA for the CDR3: TGTGCCACCAGTGATTTGCGGGGGGCGGATGAGCAGTTCTTC.

The chain carries TRBV5-1 and TRBJ2-5, with D perhaps being TRBD1 or TRBD2 (5 bases each). CDR3 length equals 14 residues. V dropped 4 bases and J dropped 4 bases, with 14 bases sitting between them. Looked up from germline, CDR1 is SGHRS and CDR2 is YFSETQ. CDR3 loop: CASSPGPERETQYF. CDR3 bases: TGCGCCAGCAGCCCGGGGCCTGAGCGAGAGACCCAGTACTTC.

The rearrangement uses TRBV20-1 and TRBJ1-2, with D possibly TRBD1 on 5 matching bases. Trimming removed 3 bases at V and 2 bases at J, with 7 bases between. From germline, CDR1 is DFQATT and CDR2 SNEGSKA (reference sequence). This CDR3 region has 12 residues. As DNA, the CDR3 is TGCAGTGCTAGTAACAGGAACTATGGCTACACCTTC. It specifies CSASNRNYGYTF.

This clonotype showed up just once. V usage is TRBV30 and J usage is TRBJ2-2, with D possibly being TRBD1 (6 bases). Trimming pared 3 bases from V and 4 bases from J, leaving 9 bases between. This CDR3 region has 13 residues. Germline lookup yields CDR1 GTSNPN and CDR2 SVGIG (reference sequence). This chain's CDR3 is CAWSGQFTGELFF. The CDR3 DNA is TGTGCCTGGAGCGGACAGTTCACCGGGGAGCTGTTTTTT. Using reference TRBV30 and TRBJ2-2 for the parts outside the CDR3, the full variable domain is SQTIHQWPATLVQPVGSPLSLECTVEGTSNPNLYWYRQAAGRGLQLLFYSVGIGQISSEVPQNLSASRPQDRQFILSSKKLLLSDSGFYLCAWSGQFTGELFFGEGSRLTVL.

There are a few counts of this clonotype. V gene TRBV12-3 or TRBV12-4 combines with J gene TRBJ2-3; no definite D call. This CDR3 comprises 14 residues. Trimming removed 5 bases at V and 0 bases at J, with 9 bases between. CDR3 loop: CASSLAISTDTQYF. The CDR3 DNA follows: TGTGCCAGCAGTCTGGCGATAAGCACAGATACGCAGTATTTT.

The chain joins TRBV5-1 to TRBJ2-5; either TRBD1 or TRBD2 may supply D (5 bases each). V was shortened by 1 base and J by 2 bases, with 9 bases between the two germline ends. CDR1 SGHRS and CDR2 YFSETQ come from the germline V gene. CDR3 length: 14 amino acids. Here the CDR3 reads CASSLNGAQETQYF. Here the CDR3 DNA reads TGCGCCAGCAGCTTGAACGGGGCACAAGAGACCCAGTACTTC.

The chain's CDR3 is CASTTPDRGTGELFF. Written as DNA, the CDR3 is TGTGCCAGCACCACCCCCGACAGGGGCACCGGGGAGCTGTTTTTT. The chain employs TRBV12-3 or TRBV12-4 and TRBJ2-2, with 8 bases lining up with TRBD1. The CDR3 sequence is 15 residues long. Trimming at V came to 7 bases and at J to 4 bases, leaving 8 bases not matched to a gene.

The chain combines TRBV9 with TRBJ2-5; 12 bases map to TRBD2. The trim removed 3 bases at V and 2 bases at J, leaving 2 bases unmatched. The CDR3 totals 15 residues. Germline V gene lookup returns CDR1 SGDLS and CDR2 YYNGEE. The CDR3 loop reads CASSGTSGAQETQYF. The CDR3, as DNA: TGTGCCAGCAGCGGGACTAGCGGGGCACAAGAGACCCAGTACTTC.

This clonotype has at least ten counts. The chain uses TRBV15 and TRBJ1-5; possibly TRBD1 for D (6 bases). The CDR3 totals 15 residues. The germline CDR1 and CDR2 sequences are LNHNV and YYDKDF (reference sequence). The V end was cut by 4 bases, the J end by 0 bases, with 10 bases between. As DNA, the CDR3 is TGTGCCACCAGCAAACGGACAGTTAGCAATCAGCCCCAGCATTTT. Protein product: CATSKRTVSNQPQHF.

The chain links TRBV5-1 to TRBJ1-5, with TRBD1 as a possible D gene (6 bases). Trimming stripped 4 bases from V and 7 bases from J, with 24 bases between. The CDR3 extends over 17 amino acids. Germline V gene data show CDR1 as SGHRS and CDR2 as YFSETQ. The CDR3 is CASSPTSLDRSHQPQHF. The CDR3 DNA follows: TGCGCCAGCAGCCCGACATCCCTAGACAGGTCCCACCAGCCCCAGCATTTT.

The chain links TRBV5-5 to TRBJ1-3; the D is unclear. Trimming took 1 base from V and 9 from J, leaving 11 bases between them. Germline V lookup: CDR1 SGHKS, CDR2 YYEKEE (reference sequence). CDR3 length equals 13 residues. CDR3 in DNA: TGTGCCAGCAGCTTGACAGTGGAGGGCACCATATATTTT. Protein product: CASSLTVEGTIYF. The full variable domain, rest sourced from reference TRBV5-5 and TRBJ1-3, is DAGVTQSPTHLIKTRGQQVTLRCSPISGHKSVSWYQQVLGQGPQFIFQYYEKEERGRGNFPDRFSARQFPNYSSELNVNALLLGDSALYLCASSLTVEGTIYFGEGSWLTVV.

This clonotype was recorded only once. The chain uses TRBV29-1 and TRBJ1-2; TRBD1 aligns across 8 bases. V was clipped by 3 bases and J by 8 bases; unmatched bases: 8. The CDR3 spans 13 residues. Germline lookup yields CDR1 SQVTM and CDR2 ANQGSEA. CDR3 DNA sequence: TGCAGCGTTGAGCAGGGGGCAGTCAGGGGCTACACCTTC. Protein sequence: CSVEQGAVRGYTF.

This clonotype was seen more than once but under ten times. The chain couples TRBV4-1 to TRBJ2-7; no clear D. Germline V gives CDR1 MGHRA, CDR2 YSYEKL. This CDR3 contains 13 residues. V was trimmed by 0 bases and J by 2 bases, leaving 5 bases between them. The CDR3 loop is CASSQDEAYEQYF. DNA of the CDR3: TGCGCCAGCAGCCAAGATGAGGCCTACGAGCAGTACTTC.

This clonotype was recorded a few times. This chain uses TRBV6-6 with TRBJ2-5; D gene uncertain. Trimming removed 2 bases from V and 1 base from J, with 5 bases in between. The length of the CDR3 is 13 residues. The germline V gene has CDR1 MNHNY and CDR2 SVGAGI (reference sequence). The CDR3 DNA is TGTGCCAGCAGTTACAGGGCCCAAGAGACCCAGTACTTC. The encoded protein is CASSYRAQETQYF.

This clonotype was recorded a few times. The V call is TRBV6-5, the J call TRBJ2-5; 13 bases map to TRBD2. CDR1 and CDR2 from the germline V gene are MNHEY and SVGAGI. V gave up 5 bases and J gave up 5 bases; unmatched junction bases: 11. The CDR3 sequence is 17 residues long. Here the CDR3 reads CASSPGLAGPAGETQYF. CDR3 in DNA: TGTGCCAGCAGTCCGGGACTAGCGGGACCAGCAGGGGAGACCCAGTACTTC.

This clonotype has only a few counts. The V and J genes are TRBV30 and TRBJ2-2; D remains unclear. This CDR3 is 13 amino acids long. Germline-derived CDR1 and CDR2 are GTSNPN and SVGIG (reference sequence). V lost 0 bases and J 2 bases, leaving 4 bases between the germline ends. CDR3 protein: CAWSVTNTGELFF. The CDR3 nucleotides are TGTGCCTGGAGTGTAACCAACACCGGGGAGCTGTTTTTT.

This CDR3 is CASSPGLAGEHTQYF. CDR3 bases: TGTGCCAGCAGCCCCGGACTAGCGGGGGAACATACGCAGTATTTT. The V call is TRBV9, the J call TRBJ2-3, with 13 positions matching TRBD2. The CDR3 totals 15 residues. CDR1 and CDR2 from the germline V gene are SGDLS and YYNGEE. The trim removed 4 bases at V and 7 bases at J, leaving 6 bases unmatched. Using reference TRBV9 and TRBJ2-3 for the parts outside the CDR3, the full variable domain is DSGVTQTPKHLITATGQRVTLRCSPRSGDLSVYWYQQSLDQGLQFLIQYYNGEERAKGNILERFSAQQFPDLHSELNLSSLELGDSALYFCASSPGLAGEHTQYFGPGTRLTVL.